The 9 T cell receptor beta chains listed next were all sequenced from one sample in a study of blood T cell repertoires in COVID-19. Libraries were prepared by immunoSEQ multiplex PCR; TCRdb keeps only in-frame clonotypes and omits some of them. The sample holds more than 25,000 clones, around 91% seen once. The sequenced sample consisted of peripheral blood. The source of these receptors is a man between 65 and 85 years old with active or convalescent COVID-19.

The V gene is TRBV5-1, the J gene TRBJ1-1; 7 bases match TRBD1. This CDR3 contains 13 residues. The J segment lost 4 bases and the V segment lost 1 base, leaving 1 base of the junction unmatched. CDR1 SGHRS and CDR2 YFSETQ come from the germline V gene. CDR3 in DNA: TGCGCCAGCAGCTTGCCAGGGGGCACTGAAGCTTTCTTT. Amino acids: CASSLPGGTEAFF. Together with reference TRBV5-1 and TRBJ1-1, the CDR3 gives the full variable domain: KAGVTQTPRYLIKTRGQQVTLSCSPISGHRSVSWYQQTPGQGLQFLFEYFSETQRNKGNFPGRFSGRQFSNSRSEMNVSTLELGDSALYLCASSLPGGTEAFFGQGTRLTVV.

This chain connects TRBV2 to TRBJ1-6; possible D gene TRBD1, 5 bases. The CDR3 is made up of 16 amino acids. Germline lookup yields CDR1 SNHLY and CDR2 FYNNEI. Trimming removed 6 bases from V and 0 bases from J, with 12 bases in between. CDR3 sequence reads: CASSLTESSYNSPLHF. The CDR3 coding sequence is TGTGCCAGCAGCTTGACAGAGAGCTCCTATAATTCACCCCTCCACTTT. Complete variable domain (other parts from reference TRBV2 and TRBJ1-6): EPEVTQTPSHQVTQMGQEVILRCVPISNHLYFYWYRQILGQKVEFLVSFYNNEISEKSEIFDDQFSVERPDGSNFTLKIRSTKLEDSAMYFCASSLTESSYNSPLHFGNGTRLTVT.

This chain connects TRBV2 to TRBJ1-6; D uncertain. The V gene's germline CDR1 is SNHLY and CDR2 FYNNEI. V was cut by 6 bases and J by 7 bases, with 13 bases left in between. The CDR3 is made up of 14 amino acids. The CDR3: CASSLTLANSPLHF. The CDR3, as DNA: TGTGCCAGCAGCCTAACGCTAGCCAATTCACCCCTCCACTTT.

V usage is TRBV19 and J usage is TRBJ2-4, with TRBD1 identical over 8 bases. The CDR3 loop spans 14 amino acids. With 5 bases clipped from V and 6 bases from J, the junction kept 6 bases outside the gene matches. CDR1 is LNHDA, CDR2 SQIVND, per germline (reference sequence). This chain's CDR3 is CASSRTGSGNIQYF. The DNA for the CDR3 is TGTGCCAGTAGTCGGACAGGGAGTGGAAACATTCAGTACTTC.

The CDR3 loop reads CATRGSGDTQYF. The CDR3 DNA reads TGTGCCACCAGAGGTTCAGGGGATACGCAGTATTTT. J is TRBJ2-3 and V is TRBV24-1, with a possible D match to TRBD1 (5 bases). From germline, CDR1 is KGHDR and CDR2 SFDVKD. CDR3 length: 12 amino acids. With 7 bases removed from V and 6 bases from J, the gap between germline ends came to 10 bases.

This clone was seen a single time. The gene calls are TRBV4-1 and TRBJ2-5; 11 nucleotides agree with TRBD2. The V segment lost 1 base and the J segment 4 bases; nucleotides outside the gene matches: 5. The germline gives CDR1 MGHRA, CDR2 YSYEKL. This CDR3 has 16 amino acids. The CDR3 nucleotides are TGCGCCAGCAGCCAAGTAGTAGCGGGAGGGGTAGAGACCCAGTACTTC. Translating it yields CASSQVVAGGVETQYF.

The chain's CDR3 is CASSPRQGLRPQHF. As DNA, the CDR3 is TGTGCCAGCAGCCCCCGACAGGGGTTACGGCCCCAGCATTTT. The chain joins TRBV7-2 to TRBJ1-5; TRBD1 matches 8 bases. This CDR3 is 14 amino acids long. V dropped 5 bases and J dropped 9; count of bases not matched to a gene: 9. Looked up from germline, CDR1 is SGHTA and CDR2 is FQGNSA.

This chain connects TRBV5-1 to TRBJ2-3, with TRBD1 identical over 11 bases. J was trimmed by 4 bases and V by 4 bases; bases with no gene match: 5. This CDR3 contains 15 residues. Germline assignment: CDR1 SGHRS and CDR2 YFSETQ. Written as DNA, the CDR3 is TGCGCCAGCAGCCCCGGACAGGGGGCCGCAGATACGCAGTATTTT. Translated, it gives CASSPGQGAADTQYF.

The CDR3 loop reads CASSLQGPSYEQYF. The CDR3 DNA follows: TGTGCCAGCAGTTTACAGGGCCCCTCCTACGAGCAGTACTTC. The J gene is TRBJ2-7, the V gene TRBV28; D may be TRBD1 (5 bases). Germline CDR1 reads MDHEN; CDR2 reads SYDVKM. This CDR3 is built from 14 residues. Trimming pared 2 bases from V and 0 bases from J, leaving 8 bases between.